This T cell receptor beta chain was obtained from a study of Tregs in tolerant kidney transplant recipients. Study-level results: Donor-specific Treg expansion exceeded global Treg expansion in tolerant patients, suggesting antigen drive.

Some clones are missing from TCRdb's copy, which holds only in-frame ones; the method was immunoSEQ multiplex PCR. Of about 15,000 clones detected, around four fifths appear once; the ten largest clones hold approximately 2%. Before regulatory T cell sorting, thawed PBMCs rested overnight at 37°C in roughly 190 IU/ml IL-2. A word on this clone: Antigen unknown.

This receptor was identified in a human donor who received a combined kidney and bone marrow transplant. The sample consisted of Tregs from blood, taken before the transplant.

The CDR3 coding sequence is TGCGCCAGCAGGAGGCGGTTGTCTGAGGCTAACTATGGCTACACCTTC. Protein sequence: CASRRRLSEANYGYTF. The genes are TRBV5-1 and TRBJ1-2; unclear D gene. There are 16 residues in the CDR3. CDR1 SGHRS and CDR2 YFSETQ come from the germline V gene. The V end lost 5 bases, the J end lost 0 bases, and 17 bases lay between the germline ends.